These 22 T cell receptor beta chains originate from one sample sequenced in a study of prognosis after radiotherapy for stage I lung cancer. Genomic DNA served as the source from which two-round multiplex PCR generated TCR beta CDR3 amplicons. The use of primers specific to each TRBV and TRBJ gene characterized first-round PCR. TCRdb independently ran MiXCR on the multiplex PCR reads; one entry per CDR3 protein. The sample lists fewer than 40,000 distinct CDR3 sequences, approximately 35% occurring once. The input for sequencing was PBMCs, taken before or after stereotactic body radiation therapy (not recorded which). Receptors were obtained from a donor over 45 with non-small cell lung cancer.

This clonotype occurred many times. The rearrangement joins TRBV6-2 or TRBV6-3 to TRBJ2-7; a weak D match, TRBD1 (6 bases). The CDR3 is 13 amino acids. V shed 5 bases and J shed 7 bases, with 15 bases lying between them. The germline CDR1 and CDR2 sequences are MNHEY and SVGEGT. CDR3 DNA sequence: TGTGCCAGCAGTAAAATGCAGGGGTATGAGCAGTACTTC. It yields the protein CASSKMQGYEQYF.

As for this clonotype: A far larger clone lies a single base away; this is likely a read error. This sequence joins TRBV7-9 and TRBJ2-2; D perhaps matches TRBD2 (6 bases). The V end was cut by 4 bases, the J end by 5 bases, with 17 bases between. This CDR3 comprises 16 residues. Germline V gene lookup returns CDR1 SEHNR and CDR2 FQNEAQ (reference sequence). CDR3 protein: CASSSGLYGGTGELFF. The CDR3 bases are TGTGCCAGCAGCTCCGGATTGTATGGAGGGACCGGGGAGCTGTTTTTT. Variable domain in full (rest from reference TRBV7-9 and TRBJ2-2): DTGVSQNPRHKITKRGQNVTFRCDPISEHNRLYWYRQTLGQGPEFLTYFQNEAQLEKSRLLSDRFSAERPKGSFSTLEIQRTEQGDSAMYLCASSSGLYGGTGELFFGEGSRLTVL.

This clonotype was recorded many times. The chain carries TRBV6-1 and TRBJ1-4, with D possibly matching TRBD1 (5 bases). V dropped 7 bases and J dropped 8 bases, with 17 bases sitting between them. This CDR3 has 14 amino acids. CDR1 MNHNS and CDR2 SASEGT come from the germline V gene. The CDR3 loop is CASKTGTNREKLFF. DNA of the CDR3: TGTGCCAGCAAGACCGGGACCAATCGGGAAAAACTGTTTTTT.

The gene calls are TRBV6-2 or TRBV6-3 and TRBJ2-3; 11 bases align to TRBD2. The CDR3 is made up of 17 amino acids. In germline, CDR1 is MNHEY, CDR2 SVGEGT. The junction had 9 bases not matched to a gene; V was cut back by 0 bases and J by 7 bases. CDR3 nucleotides: TGTGCCAGCAGTTACTCGGGACTAGCGGCAAATCGAAATACGCAGTATTTT. It yields the protein CASSYSGLAANRNTQYF.

As regards this clonotype: A single base is all that separates this from a far larger clone, so a read error is likely. The chain combines TRBV6-1 with TRBJ1-1, with unresolved D. The CDR3 is made up of 14 amino acids. Trimming shortened V by 7 bases and J by 1 base, and 13 bases separated the two germline ends. Germline lookup yields CDR1 MNHNS and CDR2 SASEGT. The CDR3 protein is CASILTKSNTEAFF. CDR3 sequence (DNA): TGTGCCAGCATTTTGACCAAATCGAACACTGAAGCTTTCTTT.

This clonotype was recorded many times. The J gene is TRBJ2-5, the V gene TRBV7-9; 8 nucleotides align to TRBD2. CDR1 SEHNR and CDR2 FQNEAQ come from the germline V gene (reference sequence). The CDR3 loop spans 15 amino acids. The J segment lost 2 bases and the V segment lost 3 bases, leaving 5 bases of the junction unmatched. This chain's CDR3 is CASSFGSGGQETQYF. The CDR3 region has the DNA TGTGCCAGCAGCTTCGGGAGCGGGGGACAAGAGACCCAGTACTTC.

This clonotype has ten or more counts. One junction end disagrees with the germline gene, perhaps due to a read error. V and J are TRBV29-1 and TRBJ2-3, with 7 nucleotides matching TRBD1. The CDR3 contains 14 residues. Germline V gene sequence: CDR1 SQVTM, CDR2 ANQGSEA. Here the CDR3 DNA reads TGCAGCGCCCACGAGGGGGACAGCACGGATACGCAGTATTTT. Translation gives CSAHEGDSTDTQYF.

This clonotype was observed many times. The chain combines TRBV30 with TRBJ1-6; D remains ambiguous. V lost 2 bases, J lost 8 bases, and 16 bases lay in between. The CDR3 extends over 15 amino acids. CDR1 and CDR2 from the germline V gene are GTSNPN and SVGIG (reference sequence). The CDR3 nucleotides read TGTGCCTGGAGTCGCGAGCGGGCTTCCCATTCACCCCTCCACTTT. This translates into CAWSRERASHSPLHF.

This clonotype was picked up many times. The chain carries TRBV7-9 and TRBJ2-3, with TRBD2 matching over 7 bases. The CDR3 has 16 amino acids. Germline loops: CDR1 SEHNR, CDR2 FQNEAQ (reference sequence). V was pared by 4 bases and J by 6 bases, with 13 bases of the junction left unmatched. DNA for the CDR3: TGTGCCAGCAGCTCCCTAGGACTAGAAGGCAGGGATACGCAGTATTTT. This sequence encodes CASSSLGLEGRDTQYF.

The chain recombines TRBV15 with TRBJ1-4, with D perhaps TRBD1 (5 bases). The CDR3 covers 15 residues. Trimming removed 2 bases from V and 8 bases from J, with 15 bases in between. Germline V gene lookup returns CDR1 LNHNV and CDR2 YYDKDF (reference sequence). CDR3 sequence: CATSRTRDAWEKLFF. CDR3 nucleotide sequence: TGTGCCACCAGCAGAACCCGGGACGCATGGGAAAAACTGTTTTTT.

Remarks on this clonotype: With only one base between it and a far larger clone, this is likely a read error. This chain links TRBV7-8 with TRBJ2-7, with a weak D call TRBD1 (6 bases). CDR1 is SGHVS and CDR2 is FQNEAQ in the germline V gene. The CDR3 is 14 amino acids. V shed 3 bases and J shed 6 bases, with 15 bases lying between them. The CDR3: CASSLGHAIAEQYF. The DNA of the CDR3 is TGTGCCAGCAGCTTGGGACATGCCATCGCCGAGCAGTACTTC. The entire variable domain, with the rest obtained from reference TRBV7-8 and TRBJ2-7, is as follows: GAGVSQSPRYKVAKRGQDVALRCDPISGHVSLFWYQQALGQGPEFLTYFQNEAQLDKSGLPSDRFFAERPEGSVSTLKIQRTQQEDSAVYLCASSLGHAIAEQYFGPGTRLTVT.

About this clonotype itself: This likely traces to a read error, being one base from a far larger clone. J is TRBJ2-1 and V is TRBV6-1, with D possibly being TRBD1 (5 bases). Germline V gene data show CDR1 as MNHNS and CDR2 as SASEGT. Trimming took off 5 bases at V and 5 bases at J, with 13 bases between the two ends. This CDR3 is built from 14 residues. The CDR3 DNA sequence: TGTGCCAGCAGTCCTGTGACAGCGAACAATGAGCAGTTCTTC. Translating it yields CASSPVTANNEQFF.

The sample holds many counts of this clonotype. The gene calls are TRBV19 and TRBJ1-5, with 8 bases lining up with TRBD1. From germline, CDR1 is LNHDA and CDR2 SQIVND (reference sequence). The CDR3 is 16 residues long. The junction had 12 bases not matched to a gene; V was cut back by 5 bases and J by 6 bases. CDR3 residues: CASSLRGQGLGQPQHF. CDR3 DNA: TGTGCCAGTAGTCTCCGAGGACAGGGTTTGGGTCAGCCCCAGCATTTT.

The sample holds a few counts of this clonotype. The chain couples TRBV18 to TRBJ2-1, with D maybe TRBD2 (6 bases). The germline V gene encodes CDR1 KGHSH and CDR2 LQKENI. Trimming cost V 1 base and J 1 base, with 14 bases left between them. This CDR3 region has 17 residues. For the CDR3, the DNA is TGTGCCAGCTCACCACTGCGGGACCTCTTTTCCTACAATGAGCAGTTCTTC. Translated: CASSPLRDLFSYNEQFF.

This clonotype has a handful of counts. With a much larger clone just one base away, this may be a read error. CDR3 loop: CASSIGTVDTQYF. CDR3 in DNA: TGTGCCAGTAGTATCGGAACAGTAGATACGCAGTATTTT. The chain joins TRBV19 to TRBJ2-3; D not resolved. The CDR3 extends over 13 amino acids. CDR1 is LNHDA and CDR2 is SQIVND in the germline V gene (reference sequence). V was pared by 3 bases and J by 5 bases, with 9 bases between.

With regard to this clonotype: One base separates it from a far larger clone, so it is likely a read error. The chain is built from TRBV7-9 and TRBJ2-3, with 12 bases that match TRBD2. Germline V gene sequence: CDR1 SEHNR, CDR2 FQNEAQ (reference sequence). The CDR3 is 17 amino acids. CDR3: CAISLASSSGGANTQYF. The CDR3 DNA sequence: TGTGCCATCAGCTTAGCGTCGTCTAGCGGGGGGGCAAATACGCAGTATTTT.

This clonotype showed up many times. In DNA form, the CDR3 reads TGTGCCAGCACCCCGGGGGCAGGGGGGGGCTACACCTTC. This gives the protein CASTPGAGGGYTF. The chain joins TRBV28 to TRBJ1-2; TRBD1 matches 7 bases. The trim removed 7 bases at V and 8 bases at J, leaving 10 bases unmatched. The CDR3 covers 13 residues. The germline V gene encodes CDR1 MDHEN and CDR2 SYDVKM.

The chain carries TRBV7-6 and TRBJ2-2; D is unclear. This CDR3 has 16 amino acids. Germline CDR1 is SGHVS and CDR2 is FNYEAQ. The V gene lost 0 bases and the J gene lost 7 bases, with 15 bases spanning the gap. CDR3 sequence: CASSLAAAVVNGELFF. The CDR3 DNA is TGTGCCAGCAGCTTAGCGGCGGCGGTAGTTAACGGGGAGCTGTTTTTT.

This clonotype was detected many times. V usage is TRBV3-1 and J usage is TRBJ2-4; no clear D gene. Trimming removed 3 bases from V and 3 bases from J, with 9 bases in between. The CDR3 spans 14 residues. The germline gives CDR1 LGHDT, CDR2 YNNKEL (reference sequence). The CDR3 is CASSHWSSKNIQYF. Written as DNA, the CDR3 is TGTGCCAGCAGCCATTGGAGCAGCAAAAACATTCAGTACTTC.

In its sample, this clonotype was seen once. This chain joins TRBV6-1 and TRBJ2-1; D remains unclear. Trimming stripped 4 bases from V and 10 bases from J, with 11 bases between. Per germline, CDR1 MNHNS and CDR2 SASEGT. This CDR3 has 12 amino acids. For the CDR3, the DNA is TGTGCCAGCAGTGCTTCGGGTTGGGAGCAGTTCTTC. Protein product: CASSASGWEQFF.

By share of the sample, this clonotype is medium-sized. The rearrangement joins TRBV6-1 to TRBJ1-3, with TRBD1 identical over 8 bases. Germline lookup yields CDR1 MNHNS and CDR2 SASEGT. The CDR3 consists of 15 residues. J gave up 4 bases and V 7 bases, and 9 bases lay outside the gene matches. The CDR3 nucleotides are TGTGCCAGCACGTACACGGCAGGGGGCGGAAACACCATATATTTT. Translation: CASTYTAGGGNTIYF.

This clonotype was counted only a few times. This may come from a read error, since a much larger clone is one base off. Likely a read error: the CDR3 ends without its conserved phenylalanine or tryptophan. The V and J genes are TRBV7-2 and TRBJ2-1; TRBD1 agrees at 7 bases. The trim removed 1 base at V and 8 bases at J, leaving 5 bases unmatched. CDR1 SGHTA and CDR2 FQGNSA come from the germline V gene. The CDR3 is 14 residues long. The CDR3 loop is CASSLETGNHEQFL. The DNA of the CDR3 is TGTGCCAGCAGCTTAGAGACAGGGAACCATGAGCAGTTCCTC.